The rows below give T cell receptor beta chains drawn from one sample of a study of T cell repertoires in cytomegalovirus infection. TCRdb independently ran MiXCR on the reads; one entry per CDR3 protein. The table shows about 460,000 distinct CDR3 sequences, with around 10% occurring only once. Specimen: PBMCs. The receptor set was obtained from a human donor in good health (CMV status not recorded). Some clones in this sample may be carry-over from other donors' samples. Each CDR3 is given with its conserved first and last residue. D genes are given only for firm matches.

d_call v_call cdr3_length cdr3_aa
TRBD1 TRBV20-1 15 CSARPGTGFDSPLHF
NA TRBV29-1 13 CSVEGPLSYEQYF
TRBD1 TRBV5-1 19 CASRTTAGTGLWRHYGYTF
NA TRBV7-9 17 CASSSGRWRRPPEEQFF
TRBD1 TRBV7-9 15 CASSFTGTVIDEQFF
TRBD2 TRBV28 15 CASSLSSGRSDTQYF
NA TRBV12-3/TRBV12-4 17 CASSLSGTPLTNTEAFF
NA TRBV18 15 CASSPPGEGNEKLFF
NA TRBV5-5 13 CASTRPGANTQYF
TRBD1 TRBV7-9 14 CASLRDSAYNEQFF
NA TRBV29-1 12 CSAGDGPYEQYF
TRBD1 TRBV20-1 12 CSAPGGLTEAFF
TRBD2 TRBV6-2/TRBV6-3 15 CASIRAGGRDNEQFF
NA TRBV28 10 CASGRDTQYF
TRBD2 TRBV24-1 16 CATSDTSGDSYNEQFF
NA TRBV10-3 16 CAISDGDRSSYNEQFF
TRBD1 TRBV6-5 14 CASSSGTGGNEQFF
TRBD2 TRBV9 19 CASSVGGTSGGPRSDEQFF
NA TRBV11-2 15 CASSLAGNSNQPQHF
NA TRBV5-1 15 CASSSMTQLSGGYTF
TRBD1 TRBV12-3/TRBV12-4 14 CASSTGTGFEKLFF
TRBD1 TRBV7-3 13 CASSLATGGRAFF
NA TRBV12-3/TRBV12-4 16 CASTLGGAGYNSPLHF
NA TRBV12-3/TRBV12-4 17 CASTRHGLLSGANVLTF
NA TRBV6-5 16 CASSYFMGDGGSPLHF
TRBD1 TRBV7-3 17 CASSLRVIGQGMDTQYF
NA TRBV11-2 15 CASSLDPGGTSPLHF
NA TRBV7-2 15 CASSLVNWGNQPQHF
NA TRBV5-1 16 CASSFTTLWLTDTQYF
NA TRBV2 15 CASTASPPGDGELFF
TRBD1 TRBV20-1 20 CSARAVRGQVMSSYNSPLHF
NA TRBV19 17 CASSPGSWTGPLYEQYF
TRBD2 TRBV3-1 14 CASSLQLAGREQYF
NA TRBV10-3 13 CAISEVPEGELFF
NA TRBV5-1 15 CASSLGGDGNQPQHF
NA TRBV18 13 CASSPRLSETQYF
NA TRBV6-5 14 CASLRGRENTEAFF
TRBD2 TRBV5-1 15 CASSLVTSGRAEQYF
NA TRBV2 13 CASSEQRANVLTF
NA TRBV19 15 CASKIDHLLNNEQFF
TRBD2 TRBV9 16 CASSPRLAGDHRELFF
TRBD1 TRBV27 15 CASSKQPQGATEAFF
NA TRBV29-1 16 CSVEDRPGRRNYGYTF
NA TRBV5-4 16 CASSLPGGESTDTQYF
TRBD1 TRBV5-1 16 CASSLGTGGNTGELFF